The 8 T cell receptor beta chains in this list originate from one sample, sequenced in a study of blood T cell repertoires in COVID-19. The method was immunoSEQ multiplex PCR; TCRdb's version includes in-frame clones alone and lacks a portion of them. This table has almost 350,000 clones, around nine tenths appearing once. What was sequenced was PBMCs or T cells enriched from blood (not recorded which). The receptors were sampled from a woman in her twenties or thirties who had been exposed to COVID-19.

This rearrangement joins TRBV6-5 to TRBJ2-7, with 8 bases that match TRBD2. Germline CDR1 is MNHEY and CDR2 is SVGAGI. The CDR3 extends over 15 amino acids. The V gene end was trimmed by 6 bases and the J gene end by 2 bases; junction bases not matched to a gene: 9. The CDR3 DNA follows: TGTGCCAGCAGCAGGAGGCTAGCGGGTGCCTACGAGCAGTACTTC. Translating it yields CASSRRLAGAYEQYF.

V usage is TRBV10-2 and J usage is TRBJ2-2, with D hard to call. The CDR3 is 13 residues long. The V end lost 3 bases, the J end lost 1 base, and 3 bases lay between the germline ends. CDR1 and CDR2 from the germline V gene are WSHSY and SAAADI. For the CDR3, the DNA is TGCGCCAGCAGTGATAAGAACACCGGGGAGCTGTTTTTT. Translation gives CASSDKNTGELFF.

This chain connects TRBV10-2 to TRBJ2-7, with D perhaps TRBD2 (5 bases). This CDR3 spans 14 amino acids. The germline V gene has CDR1 WSHSY and CDR2 SAAADI. Trimming removed 11 bases at V and 6 bases at J, with 23 bases between. For the CDR3, the DNA is TGCGCCCACACCCGAGGTCAGGACTCCCTCGAGCAGTACTTC. This gives the protein CAHTRGQDSLEQYF.

This clone was detected once. The CDR3 sequence is CASSPYGTGTTEAFF. The CDR3 DNA follows: TGTGCCAGCTCACCATATGGGACAGGTACCACTGAAGCTTTCTTT. The rearrangement uses TRBV18 and TRBJ1-1; TRBD1 matches 8 bases. The germline CDR1 and CDR2 sequences are KGHSH and LQKENI. V shed 2 bases and J 4 bases; nucleotides not matched to a gene: 6. The CDR3 consists of 15 residues.

CDR3 amino acids: CASNPSATSSYEQYF. The CDR3 nucleotides read TGTGCCAGTAACCCTAGCGCGACAAGCTCCTACGAGCAGTACTTC. V gene TRBV19 combines with J gene TRBJ2-7; D is perhaps TRBD2 (6 bases). The CDR3 runs 15 residues. The V gene lost 7 bases and the J gene lost 0 bases, with 16 bases spanning the gap. Looked up from germline, CDR1 is LNHDA and CDR2 is SQIVND (reference sequence).

This chain uses TRBV5-8 with TRBJ2-7; TRBD2 matches 12 bases. Unmatched junction bases numbered 9, after V lost 3 bases and J lost 8 bases. CDR3 length: 15 residues. Germline V gives CDR1 SGHTS, CDR2 YDEGEE. As DNA, the CDR3 is TGTGCCAGCAGCTCAAGACTAGCGGGAGTCTATCAGCAGTACTTC. Translation gives CASSSRLAGVYQQYF.

The V and J genes are TRBV18 and TRBJ2-7; tentative D call: TRBD2 (5 bases). Germline loops: CDR1 KGHSH, CDR2 LQKENI. Trimming cost V 2 bases and J 6 bases, with 14 bases left between them. This CDR3 has 14 residues. CDR3 DNA: TGTGCCAGCTCACCAGGTCAAGGGAGAAGCGAGCAGTACTTC. Protein: CASSPGQGRSEQYF.

This chain links TRBV10-3 with TRBJ1-2; D ambiguous. From germline, CDR1 is ENHRY and CDR2 SYGVKD. Between the trimmed V and J ends, which lost 9 bases and 0 bases, there was a span of 17 bases. The CDR3 has 15 amino acids. The CDR3 DNA is TGTGCCATGCGTGTGGGGAGCCGACCTAACTATGGCTACACCTTC. This codes for CAMRVGSRPNYGYTF.